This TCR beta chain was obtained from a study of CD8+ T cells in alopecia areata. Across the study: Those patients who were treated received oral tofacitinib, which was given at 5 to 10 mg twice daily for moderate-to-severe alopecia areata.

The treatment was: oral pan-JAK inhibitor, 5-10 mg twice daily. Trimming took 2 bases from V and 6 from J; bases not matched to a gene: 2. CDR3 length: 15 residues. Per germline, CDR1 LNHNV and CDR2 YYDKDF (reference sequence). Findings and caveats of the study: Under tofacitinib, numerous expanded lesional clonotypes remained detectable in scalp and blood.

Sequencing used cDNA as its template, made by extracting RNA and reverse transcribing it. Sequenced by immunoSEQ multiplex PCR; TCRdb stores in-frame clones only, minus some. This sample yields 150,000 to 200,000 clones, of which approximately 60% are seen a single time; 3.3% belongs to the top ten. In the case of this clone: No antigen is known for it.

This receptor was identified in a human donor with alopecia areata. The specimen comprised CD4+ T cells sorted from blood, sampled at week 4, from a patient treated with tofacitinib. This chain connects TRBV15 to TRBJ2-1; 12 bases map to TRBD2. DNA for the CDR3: TGTGCCACCAGCAGACTAGCGGGGGGGATCAATGAGCAGTTCTTC. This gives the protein CATSRLAGGINEQFF.